This T cell receptor (beta chain) was identified during a study of Ad26.COV2.S vaccination and SARS-CoV-2 variants. Only in-frame clones appear in the TCRdb table, and some are missing; sequencing was by immunoSEQ multiplex PCR. The sample has roughly 700,000 clones, about 89% seen once. Germline CDR1 MNHEY, CDR2 SMNVEV (reference sequence). V shed 5 bases, J shed 10 bases, and the junction held 8 bases outside the gene matches. This CDR3 region has 14 residues. Treatment in this sample: some 20 received Ad26.COV2.S at low or high dose, single or two shots; roughly five received placebo; per-sample allocation not given. Collection of samples fell on day 63 after the first vaccine or placebo injection.

This chain joins TRBV27 and TRBJ1-6; 7 bases match TRBD1. This receptor was obtained from a person between 18 and 65 years old who received the Ad26.COV2.S COVID-19 vaccine or a placebo. The sample in question was peripheral blood, obtained in a trial of Ad26.COV2.S vaccine versus placebo. CDR3 nucleotide sequence: TGTGCCAGCAGTCCTACAGGGGCTCGGTCACCCCTCCACTTT. This encodes CASSPTGARSPLHF.